This TCR beta chain was recorded in a study of human T cells and chemical hapten exposure. General study findings and limits: Clustering by CDR3 similarity yielded significantly more large clusters from expanded TCRs than controls.

Time point: pre-sensitization, week 0. As to treatment: therapeutic diphenylcyclopropenone sensitization with weekly scalp DPC. Each donor was an alopecia patient between 18 and 70 years of age who qualified for DPC. In its sample, this clonotype was seen many times. Its specificity is not known. Germline V gene lookup returns CDR1 DFQATT and CDR2 SNEGSKA (reference sequence). The V end lost 5 bases, the J end lost 3 bases, and 11 bases lay between the germline ends. The CDR3 loop spans 12 amino acids. MiXCR, run by TCRdb on the RACE reads, gives a single entry per CDR3 protein. Here the sample spans more than 50,000 distinct CDR3 sequences, approximately 6.7% being singletons.

The clonotype was recovered from a woman under 40 with alopecia areata. Some clones in this sample may be carry-over from other donors' samples. The rearrangement joins TRBV20-1 to TRBJ2-7, with a possible D match to TRBD2 (5 bases). The sample in question was whole blood, obtained in connection with sensitization to the hapten diphenylcyclopropenone (DPC). CDR3 amino acids: CSAPHTSYEQYF. The CDR3 coding sequence is TGCAGTGCTCCCCACACTAGCTACGAGCAGTACTTC.